These 10 T cell receptor beta chains share one sample of origin, sequenced in a study of control samples from healthy donors and cancer patients. Generated by immunoSEQ multiplex PCR, the TCRdb table keeps only in-frame clones and is missing some. Of 75,000 to 100,000 clones in the sample, 85% to 90% were seen once. Source material: blood. The receptors were sampled from a woman in her fifties or sixties in good health.

The CDR3 bases are TGTGCCAGCTCACGCGAGACCCCGCCAGGCGACGAGCAGTACTTC. Encoded protein: CASSRETPPGDEQYF. The rearrangement links TRBV18 to TRBJ2-7; D not certain. There are 15 residues in the CDR3. The germline gives CDR1 KGHSH, CDR2 LQKENI. V was trimmed by 4 bases and J by 5 bases, leaving 18 bases between them.

Sample share makes this clone medium-sized. This chain uses TRBV6-1 with TRBJ1-1, with 7 bases aligning to TRBD1. Per the germline V gene, CDR1 is MNHNS and CDR2 is SASEGT. The V gene end was trimmed by 3 bases and the J gene end by 5 bases; junction bases not matched to a gene: 9. The CDR3 length is 15 residues. The CDR3 sequence: CASSDRTGRGTEAFF. DNA for the CDR3: TGTGCCAGCAGTGACAGGACAGGCCGTGGGACTGAAGCTTTCTTT.

This chain uses TRBV7-9 with TRBJ1-5; D not resolved. The ends were cut back, 5 bases at V and 4 bases at J, with 12 bases in the middle. The CDR3 sequence is 14 residues long. The germline V gene has CDR1 SEHNR and CDR2 FQNEAQ (reference sequence). The CDR3 nucleotides are TGTGCCAGCAGCCCGGTCGGGGAAAATCAGCCCCAGCATTTT. This gives the protein CASSPVGENQPQHF.

The rearrangement links TRBV4-2 to TRBJ2-5, with D perhaps TRBD2 (6 bases). In germline, CDR1 is LGHNA, CDR2 YNFKEQ. V dropped 4 bases and J dropped 1 base, with 13 bases sitting between them. The CDR3 extends over 15 amino acids. The CDR3 DNA reads TGTGCCAGCAGCCGAGGAGGGGCGGCCCAAGAGACCCAGTACTTC. Protein product: CASSRGGAAQETQYF.

V is TRBV5-1 and J is TRBJ2-7; no definite D call. From germline, CDR1 is SGHRS and CDR2 YFSETQ. This CDR3 has 14 residues. Trimming stripped 0 bases from V and 1 base from J, with 8 bases between. Written as DNA, the CDR3 is TGCGCCAGCAGCTTGGAGGTTAGTTCCTACGAGCAGTACTTC. It yields the protein CASSLEVSSYEQYF. The entire variable domain, with the rest obtained from reference TRBV5-1 and TRBJ2-7, is as follows: KAGVTQTPRYLIKTRGQQVTLSCSPISGHRSVSWYQQTPGQGLQFLFEYFSETQRNKGNFPGRFSGRQFSNSRSEMNVSTLELGDSALYLCASSLEVSSYEQYFGPGTRLTVT.

V and J are TRBV20-1 and TRBJ2-1; 7 bases line up with TRBD2. The CDR3 contains 15 residues. In germline, CDR1 is DFQATT, CDR2 SNEGSKA (reference sequence). V lost 3 bases and J lost 4; bases outside the gene matches: 9. The CDR3 DNA follows: TGCAGTGCTAGTAGTCCTAGCGGTGGATACAATGAGCAGTTCTTC. Protein product: CSASSPSGGYNEQFF.

V is TRBV6-6 and J is TRBJ2-1; D is undetermined. V gave up 4 bases and J gave up 0 bases, with 7 bases separating them. The CDR3 extends over 14 amino acids. CDR1 is MNHNY, CDR2 SVGAGI, per germline (reference sequence). The CDR3 sequence: CASSSSNSYNEQFF. The CDR3 nucleotides read TGTGCCAGCAGTTCGAGCAACTCCTACAATGAGCAGTTCTTC.

The chain recombines TRBV5-1 with TRBJ1-3; D is undetermined. This CDR3 is 15 amino acids long. Germline V gives CDR1 SGHRS, CDR2 YFSETQ. Trimming took 0 bases from V and 0 from J, leaving 7 bases between them. The CDR3 bases are TGCGCCAGCAGCTTGGGGCAGGCCTCTGGAAACACCATATATTTT. As protein: CASSLGQASGNTIYF.

This sequence joins TRBV19 and TRBJ1-6, with 8 nucleotides matching TRBD1. Germline trimming cut 5 bases from V and 10 bases from J; bases unmatched to any gene: 7. Germline V CDR1 and CDR2: LNHDA, SQIVND (reference sequence). This CDR3 comprises 14 residues. The CDR3 DNA reads TGTGCCAGTAGTTCGACAGGGGTTCAATCACCCCTCCACTTT. Residues: CASSSTGVQSPLHF.

The gene calls are TRBV11-2 and TRBJ2-2; 7 bases fit TRBD1. This CDR3 region has 16 residues. The V and J ends lost 6 bases and 2 bases, in that order; junction bases with no gene match: 9. Germline V lookup: CDR1 SGHAT, CDR2 FQNNGV. The CDR3 is CASRSTGSTNTGELFF. The CDR3 bases are TGTGCCAGCAGATCGACAGGGTCCACCAACACCGGGGAGCTGTTTTTT. The whole variable domain, remainder taken from reference TRBV11-2 and TRBJ2-2, is EAGVAQSPRYKIIEKRQSVAFWCNPISGHATLYWYQQILGQGPKLLIQFQNNGVVDDSQLPKDRFSAERLKGVDSTLKIQPAKLEDSAVYLCASRSTGSTNTGELFFGEGSRLTVL.